These 4 T cell receptor beta chains were sequenced from one sample in a study of T cells after yellow fever vaccination. MiXCR was run by TCRdb on the 5' RACE reads, yielding one entry per CDR3 protein. The profile covers around 320,000 distinct CDR3 sequences, with around 8.6% appearing a single time and about 3.5% taken by the ten largest. The source material was CD4+ T cells sorted from PBMCs, sampled 5 days after the yellow fever booster vaccination. The receptors here all came from a man between 18 and 29 years old who received the YFV17D yellow fever vaccine.

The sample holds a few counts of this clonotype. The chain links TRBV12-3 or TRBV12-4 to TRBJ2-3; the D is unclear. The CDR3 is 15 residues long. V was pared by 8 bases and J by 1 base, with 16 bases between. The CDR3 reads CASGPLDSGTDTQYF. The CDR3 bases are TGTGCCAGCGGCCCCCTTGACTCTGGCACAGATACGCAGTATTTT.

This clonotype was seen more than once but under ten times. The genes are TRBV12-3 or TRBV12-4 and TRBJ1-2; D might be TRBD1 (5 bases). Trimming shortened V by 6 bases and J by 4 bases, and 12 bases separated the two germline ends. The CDR3 covers 13 residues. The CDR3 spells CASRQEAGYGYTF. In DNA, the CDR3 is TGTGCCAGCAGACAGGAGGCGGGCTATGGCTACACCTTC.

The gene calls are TRBV5-6 and TRBJ2-7, with D hard to call. The CDR3 runs 14 residues. V lost 2 bases, J lost 4 bases, and 13 bases lay in between. CDR1 is SGHDT and CDR2 is YYEEEE in the germline V gene. CDR3 residues: CASSFGRPAYEQYV. The CDR3 DNA follows: TGTGCCAGCAGCTTCGGCAGGCCGGCTTACGAGCAGTACGTC.

This clonotype was observed many times. The V call is TRBV28, the J call TRBJ2-1; 7 bases agree with TRBD1. CDR3 size: 17 residues. The germline gives CDR1 MDHEN, CDR2 SYDVKM. Trimming at V came to 1 base and at J to 6 bases, leaving 12 bases not matched to a gene. CDR3 region: CASSLFSSGTVGNEQFF. CDR3 sequence (DNA): TGTGCCAGCAGTTTATTCTCCTCCGGGACAGTGGGCAATGAGCAGTTCTTC.